These T cell receptor beta chains were read from a single sample in a study of control samples from healthy donors and cancer patients. TCRdb keeps only in-frame clones here, not all; method: immunoSEQ multiplex PCR. The repertoire holds over 100,000 clones, approximately 90% seen once, with about 2.5% in the top ten. The sample consisted of blood. The receptors come from a woman under 30 in good health. CDR3s include the opening cysteine and the closing phenylalanine or tryptophan. The D gene is left open where the match is weak. A clone size is listed for some rows: how often the clone was seen (once, few, many), or a class if it is expanded.

clone size,D gene,J gene,V gene,CDR3 DNA,CDR3 protein
-,TRBD2,TRBJ2-5,TRBV7-3,TGTGCCAGCAGCTTAGCAGGGACTATACTGGAGACCCAGTACTTC,CASSLAGTILETQYF
-,-,TRBJ1-1,TRBV6-5,TGTGCCAGCAGTTACAGCCCAGGGGACACTGAAGCTTTCTTT,CASSYSPGDTEAFF
once,TRBD2,TRBJ2-3,TRBV6-2/TRBV6-3,TGTGCCAGCAGCTTAGGACTAGCGCCGGATACGCAGTATTTT,CASSLGLAPDTQYF
-,-,TRBJ1-2,TRBV9,TGTGCCAGCAGCGTAGTGATGAGCGGCTACACCTTC,CASSVVMSGYTF
-,-,TRBJ1-2,TRBV12-3/TRBV12-4,TGTGCCAGCAGCAGGGAGTTCTACTATGGCTACACCTTC,CASSREFYYGYTF
-,-,TRBJ1-5,TRBV12-3/TRBV12-4,TGTGCCAGCAGGGGCGGGATTAATCAGCCCCAGCATTTT,CASRGGINQPQHF
few,TRBD1,TRBJ1-2,TRBV5-4,TGTGCCAGCAGCTTGGGGACAGGGGCCTCGCGAGGCTACACCTTC,CASSLGTGASRGYTF
-,-,TRBJ2-3,TRBV9,TGTGCCAGCAGCGTAGACGGGGGCTGGTCAGATACGCAGTATTTT,CASSVDGGWSDTQYF
-,-,TRBJ2-1,TRBV7-2,TGTGCCAGCACCCAGTTTAGCTCCTACAATGAGCAGTTCTTC,CASTQFSSYNEQFF
-,-,TRBJ2-5,TRBV15,TGTGCCACCAGCAGAGGAAAGGGTCAAGAGACCCAGTACTTC,CATSRGKGQETQYF
-,-,TRBJ1-2,TRBV3-1/TRBV3-2,TGTGCCAGCAGCCAGACAGGAGGTGGCTACACCTTC,CASSQTGGGYTF
-,-,TRBJ2-1,TRBV5-5,TGTGCCAGCAGCTTGGGGGCGGGATGGATGAATGAGCAGTTCTTC,CASSLGAGWMNEQFF
-,-,TRBJ2-6,TRBV20-1,TGCAGTGCTAGTCCTGGGGCCAACGTCCTGACTTTC,CSASPGANVLTF
-,TRBD1,TRBJ2-5,TRBV10-3,TGTGCCATCAGTGCGGTGGGACAGGGACCAGAGACCCAGTACTTC,CAISAVGQGPETQYF
-,-,TRBJ2-7,TRBV3-1/TRBV3-2,TGTGCCAGCAGCCTTCAGCGGTACGAGCAGTACTTC,CASSLQRYEQYF
-,TRBD2,TRBJ2-7,TRBV4-1,TGCGCCAGCAGCCAAGATCCCGGAGGAAGCGGGAACGAGCAGTACTTC,CASSQDPGGSGNEQYF